Here is one T cell receptor beta chain with its context. These data are taken from a study of blood T cell repertoires in COVID-19. Study-level background: Sources were T cells, B-cell-depleted T cells, or PBMCs; the material itself was cDNA or gDNA.

Sequencing used immunoSEQ multiplex PCR; TCRdb keeps in-frame clones, though not all of them. Among 75,000 to 95,000 clones listed, roughly nine tenths were seen once. The CDR3 has 16 residues. The ends lost 2 bases at V and 8 bases at J; junction bases unmatched: 9. Germline-derived CDR1 and CDR2 are SGHTA and FQGNSA. Sample: peripheral blood. The TCR sequence derives from a woman aged 55-70 years with COVID-19, enrolled during active disease. The rearrangement links TRBV7-2 to TRBJ1-2, with 12 bases fitting TRBD1. CDR3 region: CASSLRSRDRGLGYTF. CDR3 sequence (DNA): TGTGCCAGCAGCTTAAGGTCCCGGGACAGGGGGCTCGGCTACACCTTC.